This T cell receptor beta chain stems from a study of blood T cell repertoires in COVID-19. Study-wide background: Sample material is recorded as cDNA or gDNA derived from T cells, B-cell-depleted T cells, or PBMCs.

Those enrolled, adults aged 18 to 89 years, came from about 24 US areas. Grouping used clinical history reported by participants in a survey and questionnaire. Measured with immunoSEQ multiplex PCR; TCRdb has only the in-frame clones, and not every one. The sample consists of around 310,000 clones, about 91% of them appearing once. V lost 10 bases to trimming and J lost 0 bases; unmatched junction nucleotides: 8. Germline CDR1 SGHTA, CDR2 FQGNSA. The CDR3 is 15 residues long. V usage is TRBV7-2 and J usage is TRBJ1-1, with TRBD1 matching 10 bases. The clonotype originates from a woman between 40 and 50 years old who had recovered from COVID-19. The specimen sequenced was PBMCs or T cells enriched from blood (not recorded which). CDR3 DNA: TGTGCCATCCAGACAGGGGGCGTCATGAACACTGAAGCTTTCTTT. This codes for CAIQTGGVMNTEAFF.